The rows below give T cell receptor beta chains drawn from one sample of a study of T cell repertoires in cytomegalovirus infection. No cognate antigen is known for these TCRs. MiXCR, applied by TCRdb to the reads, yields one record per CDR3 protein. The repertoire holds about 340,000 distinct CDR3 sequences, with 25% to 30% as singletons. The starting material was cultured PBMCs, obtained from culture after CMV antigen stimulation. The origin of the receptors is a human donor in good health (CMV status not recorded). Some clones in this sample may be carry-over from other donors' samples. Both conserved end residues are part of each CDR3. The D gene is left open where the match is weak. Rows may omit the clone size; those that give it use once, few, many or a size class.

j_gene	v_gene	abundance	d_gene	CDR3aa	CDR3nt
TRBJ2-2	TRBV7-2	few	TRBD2	CASSPTSGNTGELFF	TGTGCCAGCAGCCCGACTAGCGGGAACACCGGGGAGCTGTTTTTT
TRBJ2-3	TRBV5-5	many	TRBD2	CASSGTSGGASTQYF	TGTGCCAGCAGCGGGACTAGCGGGGGGGCCTCTACGCAGTATTTT
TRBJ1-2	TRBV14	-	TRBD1	CASRDSDYGYTF	TGTGCCAGCCGGGACAGCGACTATGGCTACACCTTC
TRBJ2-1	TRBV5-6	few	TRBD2	CASSRIAGGYNEQFF	TGTGCCAGCAGTCGTATAGCGGGGGGCTACAATGAGCAGTTCTTC
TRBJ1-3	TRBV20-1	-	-	CSAPHLTARRNTIYF	TGCAGTGCTCCACACTTAACAGCTAGGAGAAACACCATATATTTT
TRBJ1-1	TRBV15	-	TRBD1	CATSTGTGRPSNEAFF	TGTGCCACCAGCACAGGGACAGGCCGCCCTTCCAATGAAGCTTTCTTT
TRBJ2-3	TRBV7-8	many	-	CASSHSYWGSETDTQYF	TGTGCCAGCAGCCACAGTTACTGGGGAAGTGAAACAGATACGCAGTATTTT
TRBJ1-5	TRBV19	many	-	CASRTPGRDNQPQHF	TGTGCCAGTAGGACCCCGGGACGTGATAATCAGCCCCAGCATTTT
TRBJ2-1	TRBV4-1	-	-	CASSYARENPYNEQFF	TGCGCCAGCAGCTATGCCAGGGAAAATCCCTACAATGAGCAGTTCTTC
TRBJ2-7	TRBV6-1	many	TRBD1	CASSGQGGHEQYF	TGTGCCAGCAGTGGACAGGGCGGGCACGAGCAGTACTTC
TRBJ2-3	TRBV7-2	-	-	CASSLGGLGTQYF	TGTGCCAGCAGCTTAGGGGGGCTGGGTACGCAGTATTTT
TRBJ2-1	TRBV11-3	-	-	CASSEGPYNEQFF	TGTGCCAGCAGCGAGGGACCCTACAATGAGCAGTTCTTC
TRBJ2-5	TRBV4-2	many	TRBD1	CASSRGQAQETQYF	TGTGCCAGCAGCCGCGGACAGGCGCAAGAGACCCAGTACTTC
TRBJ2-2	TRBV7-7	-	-	CASSLAAYGELFF	TGTGCCAGCAGCTTAGCCGCCTACGGGGAGCTGTTTTTT
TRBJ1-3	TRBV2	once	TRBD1	CASSSGTASRRNTIYF	TGTGCCAGCAGTTCCGGGACAGCCAGTAGACGAAACACCATATATTTT
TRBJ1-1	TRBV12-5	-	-	CASGLVREGTKAFF	TGTGCTAGTGGTTTGGTAAGAGAAGGGACGAAAGCTTTCTTT
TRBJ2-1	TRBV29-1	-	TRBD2	CSVEGLATNEQFF	TGCAGCGTTGAGGGACTAGCGACCAATGAGCAGTTCTTC
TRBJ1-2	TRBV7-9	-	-	CASSVQGDYGYTF	TGTGCCAGCAGCGTACAGGGCGACTATGGCTACACCTTC
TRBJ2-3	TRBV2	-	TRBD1	CASKSGQKLTDTQYF	TGTGCCAGCAAGTCGGGACAGAAACTCACAGATACGCAGTATTTT
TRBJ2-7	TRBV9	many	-	CASSVEGLGYEQYF	TGTGCCAGCAGCGTAGAGGGGCTAGGCTACGAGCAGTACTTC
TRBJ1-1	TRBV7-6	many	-	CASSLASRNTEAFF	TGTGCCAGCAGCTTAGCCAGCCGGAACACTGAAGCTTTCTTT
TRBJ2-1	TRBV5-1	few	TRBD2	CASSLAGLAGNNEQFF	TGCGCCAGCAGCTTGGCGGGACTAGCGGGAAACAATGAGCAGTTCTTC
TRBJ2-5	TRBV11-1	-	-	CASSLGGPEQETQYF	TGTGCCAGCAGCTTAGGTGGGCCAGAACAAGAGACCCAGTACTTC
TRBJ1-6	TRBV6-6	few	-	CASSLRPNRDSPLHF	TGTGCCAGCAGTCTCCGACCAAATAGAGATTCACCCCTCCACTTT
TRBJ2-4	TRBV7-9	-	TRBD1	CASSRTGTEKNIQYF	TGTGCCAGCAGCCGGACCGGGACAGAGAAAAACATTCAGTACTTC
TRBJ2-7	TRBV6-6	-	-	CASSYSNPAEEQYF	TGTGCCAGCAGTTACTCCAACCCCGCGGAGGAGCAGTACTTC
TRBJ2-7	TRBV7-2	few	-	CASSSPGDAFNQLGSYEQYF	TGTGCCAGCAGCTCCCCAGGGGACGCCTTTAATCAGCTTGGATCCTACGAGCAGTACTTC